What follows are 14 T cell receptor beta chains derived from one specimen sequenced in a study of T cells in Graves' hyperthyroidism and ophthalmopathy. TCR beta CDR3 regions were amplified from RNA. During a first-round RT-PCR of the TCR CDR3, the HTBI primer set was used. TCRdb itself ran the multiplex PCR reads through MiXCR, one entry per CDR3 protein. The sample holds a few hundred thousand distinct CDR3 sequences; nearly 15% are singletons and the top ten take roughly 19%. Sequencing input: blood. Source of these receptors: a woman aged 55-70 years with Graves' ophthalmopathy.

In its sample, this clonotype was seen many times. A read error may account for a junction end that differs from germline. The chain is built from TRBV11-2 and TRBJ2-7; 7 nucleotides match TRBD2. CDR3 size: 16 residues. Germline-derived CDR1 and CDR2 are SGHAT and FQNNGV. CDR3 sequence reads: CASNLVFAGAAYEQYF. CDR3 DNA sequence: TGTGCCAGCAACTTAGTCTTCGCGGGAGCGGCTTACGAGCAGTACTTC. Full variable domain (remainder filled in from reference TRBV11-2 and TRBJ2-7): EAGVAQSPRYKIIEKRQSVAFWCNPISGHATLYWYQQILGQGPKLLIQFQNNGVVDDSQLPKDRFSAERLKGVDSTLKIQPAKLEDSAVYLCASNLVFAGAAYEQYFGPGTRLTVT.

The table lists this clonotype with many counts. The chain carries TRBV5-1 and TRBJ1-2; a weak D match, TRBD1 (5 bases). This CDR3 is built from 16 residues. V was pared by 1 base and J by 6 bases, with 19 bases between. CDR1 is SGHRS, CDR2 YFSETQ, per germline. DNA of the CDR3: TGCGCCAGCAGCTTGCTAGGAGAGGCCGGGGGAAATGGCTACACCTTC. Encoded protein: CASSLLGEAGGNGYTF.

Concerning this clonotype: Mismatch with germline at one junction end may stem from a read error. The genes are TRBV2 and TRBJ2-2; 10 bases are a match to TRBD2. This CDR3 contains 15 residues. Looked up from germline, CDR1 is SNHLY and CDR2 is FYNNEI. The CDR3 here is CASSMASGRPGEPFF. The CDR3 coding sequence is TGTGCCAGCTCCATGGCTAGCGGGAGACCCGGGGAGCCGTTTTTT.

This clonotype was counted only a few times. The CDR3 nucleotides are TGTGCCAGTACCCTTCTAGGGGCGGCTGAAGCTTTCTTT. Encoded protein: CASTLLGAAEAFF. The chain has TRBV19 and TRBJ1-1; possibly TRBD1 for D (5 bases). The V and J ends lost 7 bases and 6 bases respectively, with 15 bases between them. In germline, CDR1 is LNHDA, CDR2 SQIVND (reference sequence). The CDR3 has 13 residues.

The chain combines TRBV5-4 with TRBJ2-1, with 7 bases fitting TRBD2. Trimming at V came to 0 bases and at J to 1 base, leaving 10 bases not matched to a gene. Germline CDR1 SGHNT, CDR2 YYREEE (reference sequence). The CDR3 has 18 residues. The CDR3 loop reads CASSLGGTSARSYNEQFF. The CDR3 region has the DNA TGTGCCAGCAGCTTGGGAGGCACTAGCGCCCGATCCTACAATGAGCAGTTCTTC.

This clonotype occurred many times. The chain links TRBV7-9 to TRBJ1-5; possibly TRBD1 for D (6 bases). Deletions cut 1 base from V and 7 bases from J, with 20 bases between. Germline loops: CDR1 SEHNR, CDR2 FQNEAQ (reference sequence). The CDR3 sequence is 17 residues long. Here the CDR3 reads CASSLGVAGAMSQPQHF. The CDR3 nucleotides read TGTGCCAGCAGCTTAGGGGTCGCAGGGGCGATGAGCCAGCCCCAGCATTTT.

This clonotype was counted many times. The CDR3 DNA is TGTGCCAGCAGCCTTAAGACAGAGACCCAGTACTTC. As protein: CASSLKTETQYF. The V gene is TRBV3-1, the J gene TRBJ2-5; D unclear. The V gene's germline CDR1 is LGHDT and CDR2 YNNKEL (reference sequence). The V and J ends lost 4 bases and 4 bases respectively, with 7 bases between them. The CDR3 length is 12 residues.

This clonotype was seen repeatedly, ten times or more. The gene calls are TRBV7-9 and TRBJ2-7; 11 bases are a match to TRBD2. The CDR3 contains 15 residues. CDR1 is SEHNR and CDR2 is FQNEAQ in the germline V gene (reference sequence). V was clipped by 5 bases and J by 3 bases; unmatched bases: 6. For the CDR3, the DNA is TGTGCCAGCAGCGATAGCGGGGGGGTGGTCTACGAGCAGTACTTC. Protein: CASSDSGGVVYEQYF.

Ten or more counts support this clonotype. This CDR3 reads CASSRPGNIRNQPQHF. CDR3 sequence (DNA): TGTGCCAGCAGCCGACCCGGTAACATTCGCAATCAGCCCCAGCATTTT. The chain links TRBV28 to TRBJ1-5; no firm D call. Between the trimmed V and J ends, which lost 6 bases and 2 bases, there was a span of 17 bases. In germline, CDR1 is MDHEN, CDR2 SYDVKM. The CDR3 sequence is 16 residues long.

The sample holds many counts of this clonotype. J is TRBJ1-5 and V is TRBV28; D is uncertain. CDR3 length: 12 residues. CDR1 and CDR2 (germline): MDHEN, SYDVKM. With 7 bases removed from V and 3 bases from J, the gap between germline ends came to 7 bases. DNA of the CDR3: TGTGCCAGCACCCGACCCAATCAGCCCCAGCATTTT. Translation: CASTRPNQPQHF.

This clonotype was detected a few times. The chain employs TRBV5-1 and TRBJ1-1; D remains ambiguous. V lost 4 bases and J lost 3, with 16 bases in between. Germline CDR1 and CDR2: SGHRS and YFSETQ. The CDR3 is made up of 15 amino acids. CDR3 sequence reads: CASSPPAREDTEAFF. As DNA, the CDR3 is TGCGCCAGCAGCCCGCCGGCCCGGGAGGACACTGAAGCTTTCTTT.

This clonotype was recorded many times. V is TRBV2 and J is TRBJ1-1, with D maybe TRBD1 (5 bases). The CDR3 length is 15 residues. Germline V lookup: CDR1 SNHLY, CDR2 FYNNEI. V was pared by 3 bases and J by 4 bases, with 15 bases between. CDR3 region: CASSDVSGGSTEAFF. The CDR3 bases are TGTGCCAGCAGTGATGTCTCCGGGGGGAGCACTGAAGCTTTCTTT.

V is TRBV7-3 and J is TRBJ1-2, with a tentative D call TRBD1 (5 bases). Germline CDR1 is SGHTA and CDR2 is FQGTGA. The CDR3 runs to 15 residues. The ends were cut back, 4 bases at V and 3 bases at J, with 15 bases in the middle. CDR3 in amino acids: CASSSHAGADYGYTF. Written as DNA, the CDR3 is TGTGCCAGCAGCTCCCACGCCGGGGCGGACTATGGCTACACCTTC.

There are many counts of this clonotype. The chain combines TRBV2 with TRBJ2-1; D gene ambiguous. CDR1 and CDR2 from the germline V gene are SNHLY and FYNNEI. The CDR3 is 11 amino acids. V gave up 9 bases and J gave up 5 bases, with 8 bases separating them. CDR3 sequence (DNA): TGTGCCAGGTTAATTCACAATGAGCAGTTCTTC. This encodes CARLIHNEQFF.